This T cell receptor beta chain is drawn from a study of blood T cell repertoires in COVID-19 (TCRdb year 2020). Regarding the complete study: Samples from collaborators originated in the United States, Italy and Spain and spanned both the acute and convalescent phases of COVID-19. The material from the prospective study consisted of cDNA or gDNA derived from T cells, B-cell-depleted T cells, or PBMCs. The dataset comprised deeply sampled blood TCRbeta repertoires from subjects exposed to, actively infected with, or recovered from COVID-19. The repertoires were released in a freely available public database meant as a resource for research on the immune response to SARS-CoV-2. Samples came from the ongoing ImmuneRACE study (first 160 participants) plus 1,254 subjects from 6 global collaborators. Nearly every sample came with metadata listing a de-identified subject ID, COVID-19 status, age in years and sex. Where HLA class I and class II types were available, the types were taken from metadata supplied by the sample provider, not from assay-based typing.

Overall study results and their limits: The amount of clinical and demographic metadata varied by source and participant and was provided uncurated.

Collaborating institutions collected whole blood in K2EDTA tubes following their own protocols. Collaborator samples were shipped for TCRbeta analysis as frozen whole blood, isolated PBMCs, or DNA extracted from either sample type. To note about this clone: Its specific antigen is unknown. No base-level quality is on record; no much larger clone is a single base apart.

The immunoSEQ Assay, a bias-controlled multiplex PCR, was used to amplify TCRbeta CDR3 regions from genomic DNA. As for the authors' bioinformatics: Within the assay, amplification of reference gene primers was used to estimate how many nucleated cells each sample contained. To quantify the absolute abundance of each unique TCRbeta CDR3 rearrangement, sequence reads were collapsed and filtered. For each sample, productive Simpson clonality was calculated by taking the square root of Simpson's diversity index across productive rearrangements. The clones in this table, taken by TCRdb from immuneACCESS, are in-frame only. Not every clone is retained; where verified, under half of the shortfall comes from an unresolved V gene, and the cause of the rest is unknown. V and J calls and clone size come straight from that table; D and trimming were deduced from the DNA. The sample has around 100,000 clones on record, more than 80% of them singletons. In total, the top ten clones hold roughly 32% of the sample.

From a lookup of the germline V gene, CDR1 and CDR2 are MNHEY and SVGAGI. The cysteine opens and the phenylalanine closes a CDR3 of 14 amino acids. The retained sequence is limited to the CDR3, 42 bases, with the frame set at the first base. At the junction V is shortened by 6 bases and J by 4 bases; bases outside the gene matches: 6. The V and J segments used are TRBV6-5 and TRBJ2-5; TRBD1 aligns with 9 central bases. Sequencing was performed on peripheral blood. This TCR came from a woman of 80 years or more with acute or convalescent COVID-19. The sequence in DNA is TGTGCCAGCAGCCTACAGGGGGCCGGAGAGACCCAGTACTTC. This sequence encodes CASSLQGAGETQYF.